Listed below are T cell receptor beta chains from one sample, sequenced in a study of metastatic and nonmetastatic thyroid tumors. MiXCR reprocessed the PCR reads for TCRdb. The sample has roughly 15,000 clones, roughly 24% seen once. Sequenced material: tumor tissue. These receptors came from a female donor with papillary thyroid cancer or a benign thyroid nodule (not recorded which). Some clones in this sample may be carry-over from other donors' samples. The CDR3 runs from the conserved cysteine through the conserved F or W. A D gene is named only where the DNA matches it firmly. The size of a clone is reported for some rows only, either as once, few or many, or as a class for expanded clones.

CDR3 length | clone size | D gene | J gene | V gene | CDR3 protein | CDR3 DNA
10 | - | - | TRBJ2-5 | TRBV2 | CASSQETQYF | TGTGCCAGCTCCCAAGAGACCCAGTACTTC
14 | many | - | TRBJ1-2 | TRBV9 | CASNLEGINYGYTF | TGTGCCAGCAATCTAGAGGGAATAAACTATGGCTACACCTTC
16 | many | - | TRBJ1-2 | TRBV4-3 | CASSQDLFAANYGYTF | TGCGCCAGCAGCCAAGATCTGTTCGCAGCTAACTATGGCTACACCTTC
18 | - | TRBD2 | TRBJ2-3 | TRBV20-1 | CSARDAEGAGESTDTQYF | TGCAGTGCTAGAGATGCGGAAGGAGCGGGAGAGAGCACAGATACGCAGTATTTT
15 | - | - | TRBJ1-2 | TRBV7-2 | CASSLAAGTPYGYTF | TGTGCCAGCAGCTTAGCTGCCGGGACCCCTTATGGCTACACCTTC
13 | few | - | TRBJ2-7 | TRBV12-5 | CASGLGLSYEQYF | TGTGCTAGTGGTTTGGGTCTCTCTTACGAGCAGTACTTC
15 | many | - | TRBJ1-2 | TRBV18 | CASSEWGAVDYGYTF | TGTGCCAGCTCGGAATGGGGGGCGGTCGACTATGGCTACACCTTC
12 | - | - | TRBJ2-7 | TRBV5-1 | CASSTQYDEQYF | TGCGCCAGCAGTACCCAATACGATGAGCAGTACTTC
15 | few | TRBD1 | TRBJ1-1 | TRBV2 | CAKTGTGVANTEAFF | TGTGCCAAAACCGGGACAGGGGTGGCGAACACTGAAGCTTTCTTT
13 | medium-sized | - | TRBJ2-2 | TRBV27 | CASSLGITGELFF | TGTGCCAGCAGTTTAGGTATAACCGGGGAGCTGTTTTTT
18 | few | TRBD2 | TRBJ2-3 | TRBV28 | CASSLGLAGGPWGDTQYF | TGTGCCAGCAGTTTAGGACTAGCGGGAGGGCCGTGGGGCGATACGCAGTATTTT
15 | few | - | TRBJ1-5 | TRBV12-3/TRBV12-4 | CASSLDMGSDQPQHF | TGTGCCAGCAGTTTAGACATGGGGAGCGATCAGCCCCAGCATTTT
17 | - | TRBD1 | TRBJ2-1 | TRBV5-1 | CASSLIRGTGVVGEQFF | TGCGCCAGCAGCTTGATTCGCGGGACAGGGGTGGTGGGTGAGCAGTTCTTC
15 | few | - | TRBJ1-5 | TRBV28 | CASSLFLGSNQPQHF | TGTGCCAGCAGTTTATTTCTAGGGAGCAATCAGCCCCAGCATTTT
16 | many | - | TRBJ1-5 | TRBV6-1 | CASSHPTSDSNQPQHF | TGTGCCAGCAGTCACCCGACTTCTGATAGCAATCAGCCCCAGCATTTT
14 | - | - | TRBJ2-7 | TRBV7-9 | CASSLLPGPGEQYF | TGTGCCAGCAGCTTGTTGCCGGGCCCAGGCGAGCAGTACTTC
14 | many | - | TRBJ2-5 | TRBV30 | CAYSLGTSEGTQYF | TGTGCCTACTCCCTAGGGACTTCCGAAGGGACCCAGTACTTC
16 | - | TRBD2 | TRBJ2-2 | TRBV2 | CASSSLAGVDTGELFF | TGTGCCAGCAGTTCCCTAGCGGGAGTGGACACCGGGGAGCTGTTTTTT
15 | medium-sized | TRBD2 | TRBJ2-2 | TRBV11-2 | CASSLVTSGTGELFF | TGTGCCAGCAGCTTAGTGACTAGCGGGACCGGGGAGCTGTTTTTT
16 | many | - | TRBJ1-5 | TRBV12-3/TRBV12-4 | CASRGGGREGNQPQHF | TGTGCCAGCAGGGGGGGGGGCAGGGAAGGCAATCAGCCCCAGCATTTT
12 | medium-sized | - | TRBJ2-7 | TRBV27 | CARGSGREEQYF | TGTGCCAGAGGTTCCGGACGGGAAGAGCAGTACTTC
18 | - | - | TRBJ2-2 | TRBV4-1 | CASSQDKVEGGKNGELFF | TGCGCCAGCAGCCAAGATAAGGTTGAAGGGGGGAAAAACGGGGAGCTGTTTTTT
15 | many | - | TRBJ2-2 | TRBV2 | CASSPGLENTGELFF | TGTGCCAGCAGTCCGGGACTGGAGAACACCGGGGAGCTGTTTTTT
14 | - | - | TRBJ2-3 | TRBV14 | CASSQGYRPDTQYF | TGTGCCAGCAGCCAAGGATATAGACCAGATACGCAGTATTTT